This T cell receptor (beta chain) was profiled in a study of shared T cell receptors in the human thymus. V was pared by 4 bases and J by 3 bases, with 19 bases between. The length of the CDR3 is 16 residues. Germline CDR1 MGHRA, CDR2 YSYEKL. Libraries were prepared by immunoSEQ multiplex PCR; TCRdb keeps only in-frame clonotypes and omits some of them. There are 700,000 to 750,000 clones in the sample; roughly 85% occur only once, and about 0.0098% lies in the top ten. This sample also appeared in a second study, on human thymus T cells. That work states: Corrective cardiac surgery supplied the resected thymus tissue. Among unrelated individuals, related research reported thymic repertoires that overlapped highly.

The rearrangement links TRBV4-1 to TRBJ2-7; no clear D gene. What was sequenced was thymocytes. The sequence derives from a girl under three years old with a congenital heart defect. CDR3 amino acids: CASSPLPSRHVYEQYF. DNA of the CDR3: TGCGCCAGCAGCCCCTTACCCTCAAGACACGTCTACGAGCAGTACTTC.